One sample yielded the 11 T cell receptor beta chains listed below, sequenced in a study of cytomegalovirus exposure and HLA in healthy donors. Vbeta (60) and Jbeta (13) primers were used in the PCR. Sequenced by immunoSEQ multiplex PCR; TCRdb stores in-frame clones only, minus some. The sample includes around 160,000 clones, roughly two thirds of them seen just once. Sequenced sample: PBMCs. The receptors shown here come from a woman in her late teens or twenties in good health and CMV-seropositive.

V is TRBV6-6 and J is TRBJ2-7; D might be TRBD2 (6 bases). The CDR3 has 16 amino acids. With 5 bases removed from V and 1 base from J, the gap between germline ends came to 18 bases. The germline CDR1 and CDR2 sequences are MNHNY and SVGAGI (reference sequence). The DNA for the CDR3 is TGTGCCAGCAGTGCCCTGAGGCAGGGACTGTCCTACGAGCAGTACTTC. This translates into CASSALRQGLSYEQYF.

This sequence joins TRBV5-1 and TRBJ2-5; 10 bases fit TRBD2. CDR3 length: 15 amino acids. The V gene end was trimmed by 0 bases and the J gene end by 1 base; junction bases not matched to a gene: 0. CDR1 is SGHRS, CDR2 YFSETQ, per germline. CDR3 protein: CASSLERGGQETQYF. The DNA for the CDR3 is TGCGCCAGCAGCTTGGAGCGGGGGGGCCAAGAGACCCAGTACTTC.

V gene TRBV19 combines with J gene TRBJ1-1, with 9 bases lining up with TRBD1. Per the germline V gene, CDR1 is LNHDA and CDR2 is SQIVND (reference sequence). CDR3 length: 14 residues. V lost 4 bases, J lost 7 bases, and 7 bases stayed unmatched. The CDR3 nucleotides are TGTGCCAGTAGTAGACAGGGGGAGACCTATGAAGCTTTCTTT. Its translation: CASSRQGETYEAFF.

CDR3 protein: CASSILAGGTDTQYF. DNA for the CDR3: TGTGCCAGTAGTATCCTAGCGGGGGGCACAGATACGCAGTATTTT. This sequence joins TRBV19 and TRBJ2-3, with 10 bases aligning to TRBD2. The CDR3 runs to 15 residues. V was clipped by 3 bases and J by 1 base; unmatched bases: 1. Germline assignment: CDR1 LNHDA and CDR2 SQIVND (reference sequence).

The gene calls are TRBV5-6 and TRBJ2-2; possibly TRBD2 for D (5 bases). Trimming cost V 0 bases and J 3 bases, with 9 bases left between them. Per the germline V gene, CDR1 is SGHDT and CDR2 is YYEEEE. The CDR3 is 15 amino acids. Here the CDR3 DNA reads TGTGCCAGCAGCTTGGTGGCCGGGGACACCGGGGAGCTGTTTTTT. Its protein is CASSLVAGDTGELFF.

This clone turned up a few times. The chain couples TRBV30 to TRBJ2-7, with a possible D match to TRBD2 (5 bases). The CDR3 contains 17 residues. The V gene lost 2 bases and the J gene lost 3 bases, with 23 bases spanning the gap. CDR1 and CDR2 (germline): GTSNPN, SVGIG (reference sequence). This CDR3 is CAWSSTYRNTRSYEQYF. CDR3 DNA: TGTGCCTGGAGTTCTACTTACAGAAATACTAGAAGCTACGAGCAGTACTTC.

This CDR3 reads CSVEQGRAYEQYF. In DNA form, the CDR3 reads TGCAGCGTTGAGCAGGGGAGGGCCTACGAGCAGTACTTC. The chain employs TRBV29-1 and TRBJ2-7, with D possibly TRBD2 on 7 matching bases. Germline CDR1 reads SQVTM; CDR2 reads ANQGSEA. CDR3 length: 13 amino acids. The V end lost 3 bases, the J end lost 2 bases, and 11 bases lay between the germline ends.

This chain uses TRBV27 with TRBJ2-7; the D is unclear. The CDR3 runs to 14 residues. The V end lost 6 bases, the J end lost 0 bases, and 12 bases lay between the germline ends. From germline, CDR1 is MNHEY and CDR2 SMNVEV (reference sequence). CDR3 DNA sequence: TGTGCCAGCAGGCTTCACGAGAGCTCCTACGAGCAGTACTTC. Residues: CASRLHESSYEQYF.

The rearrangement joins TRBV5-4 to TRBJ2-3, with 8 positions matching TRBD1. The CDR3 extends over 15 amino acids. The V gene end was trimmed by 4 bases and the J gene end by 1 base; junction bases not matched to a gene: 5. Germline V gives CDR1 SGHNT, CDR2 YYREEE (reference sequence). DNA of the CDR3: TGTGCCAGCAGCAGGACAGGGTTGCGCACAGATACGCAGTATTTT. Translation gives CASSRTGLRTDTQYF. Together with reference TRBV5-4 and TRBJ2-3, the CDR3 gives the full variable domain: ETGVTQSPTHLIKTRGQQVTLRCSSQSGHNTVSWYQQALGQGPQFIFQYYREEENGRGNFPPRFSGLQFPNYSSELNVNALELDDSALYLCASSRTGLRTDTQYFGPGTRLTVL.

This clone was observed a few times. This chain links TRBV4-2 with TRBJ1-1; D gene unclear. Germline CDR1 LGHNA, CDR2 YNFKEQ. Trimming stripped 7 bases from V and 1 base from J, with 10 bases between. This CDR3 is 13 amino acids long. The CDR3 DNA follows: TGTGCCAGCAACACTGACACGAACACTGAAGCTTTCTTT. It encodes CASNTDTNTEAFF.

This clone was counted once. The CDR3 protein is CASSERDSPKEQYF. The CDR3 DNA sequence: TGTGCCAGCAGTGAAAGGGACAGCCCTAAGGAGCAGTACTTC. The genes are TRBV2 and TRBJ2-7; 7 bases are a match to TRBD1. There are 14 residues in the CDR3. CDR1 and CDR2 (germline): SNHLY, FYNNEI. J gave up 7 bases and V 2 bases, and 8 bases lay outside the gene matches.